This TCR beta chain was identified during a study of OX40 agonist ivuxolimab in advanced cancers. For the study at large: Enrollees could have had prior anti-PD-1, anti-PD-L1 or anti-CTLA-4 therapy, which 35% to 40% had received.

As concerns this clone: The antigen remains unidentified.

With V trimmed by 4 bases and J by 0 bases, 17 bases remained unmatched. Germline CDR1 SNHLY, CDR2 FYNNEI. CDR3 length: 19 amino acids. The assay was immunoSEQ multiplex PCR, and TCRdb's table has in-frame clones only and misses some. The sample has 45,000 or so clones, around 80% seen once. Points from the study as a whole: Clonal expansion from baseline to week 6 occurred in both CD4+ and CD8+ T cells. Expansion of clones was among the lowest in partial responders at 0.1-3.0 mg/kg. The average count of expanded clones was higher among CD8+ T cells than among CD4+.

Sequenced here: CD4+ or CD8+ T cells sorted from blood, sampled in a trial of the OX40 agonist ivuxolimab. V gene TRBV2 combines with J gene TRBJ2-7; 8 bases align to TRBD2. This sequence originates from an adult with an advanced solid tumor such as melanoma, head and neck, liver or kidney cancer. The CDR3 nucleotides are TGTGCCAGCAGTGCGGAGTGGGGGCGGGAGCGGGGGTACTCCTACGAGCAGTACTTC. Protein sequence: CASSAEWGRERGYSYEQYF.